This TCR beta chain was captured in a study of cytomegalovirus exposure and HLA in healthy donors. TCRdb's table, derived via immunoSEQ multiplex PCR, lists solely in-frame clones and lacks some. The sample holds around 190,000 clones; approximately 89% are singletons and the top ten take less than 9.5%. Germline V gene lookup returns CDR1 SGDLS and CDR2 YYNGEE. This CDR3 region has 14 residues. V was pared by 4 bases and J by 5 bases, with 12 bases between. The source is a man aged 25-45 years in good health and CMV-seropositive. Input material: PBMCs. The chain uses TRBV9 and TRBJ1-4; D perhaps matches TRBD1 (6 bases). CDR3 amino acids: CASSPEGGNEKLFF. The CDR3 DNA reads as TGTGCCAGCAGCCCCGAGGGGGGGAATGAAAAACTGTTTTTT. The full variable domain, in which reference TRBV9 and TRBJ1-4 provide the parts outside the CDR3, is DSGVTQTPKHLITATGQRVTLRCSPRSGDLSVYWYQQSLDQGLQFLIQYYNGEERAKGNILERFSAQQFPDLHSELNLSSLELGDSALYFCASSPEGGNEKLFFGSGTQLSVL.